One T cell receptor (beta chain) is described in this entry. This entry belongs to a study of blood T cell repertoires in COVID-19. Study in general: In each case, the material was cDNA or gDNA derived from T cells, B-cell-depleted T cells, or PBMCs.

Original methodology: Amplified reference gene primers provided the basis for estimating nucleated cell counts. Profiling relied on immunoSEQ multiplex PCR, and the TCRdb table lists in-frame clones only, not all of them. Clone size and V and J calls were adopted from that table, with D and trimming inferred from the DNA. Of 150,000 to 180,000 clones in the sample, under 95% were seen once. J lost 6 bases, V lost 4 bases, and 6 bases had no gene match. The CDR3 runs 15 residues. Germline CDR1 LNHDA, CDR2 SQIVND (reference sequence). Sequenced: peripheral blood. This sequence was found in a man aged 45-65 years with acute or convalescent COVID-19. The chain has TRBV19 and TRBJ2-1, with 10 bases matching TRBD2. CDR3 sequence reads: CASSTLAGEGNEQFF. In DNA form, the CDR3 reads TGTGCCAGTAGTACCCTAGCGGGAGAAGGCAATGAGCAGTTCTTC.